This T cell receptor beta chain was sequenced during a study of CD8 T cells in ankylosing spondylitis. Trimming shortened V by 4 bases and J by 10 bases, and 14 bases separated the two germline ends. This CDR3 has 12 residues. Germline CDR1 SNHLY, CDR2 FYNNEI. MiXCR was run by TCRdb on the 5' RACE reads, yielding one entry per CDR3 protein. The table records around 490,000 distinct CDR3 sequences, roughly 5% of them present only once. Study results and caveats: A motif of 7 or 8 highly homologous TCR beta variants was seen as apparently characteristic of ankylosing spondylitis blood.

This clonotype was detected ten times or more. Its antigen is not identified. What was sequenced was blood, either unsorted or a sorted T cell fraction (not recorded which). This receptor was obtained from a male donor with ankylosing spondylitis. The V and J genes are TRBV2 and TRBJ2-7; unclear D gene. CDR3 protein: CASSARTPPQYF. CDR3 sequence (DNA): TGTGCCAGCAGTGCGCGAACACCTCCCCAGTACTTC.